The sequence of this T cell receptor (beta chain) was determined in a study of blood T cell repertoires in COVID-19. Study summary: Acute-phase and convalescent COVID-19 samples originated in the United States, Italy and Spain. Nucleic acid was either cDNA or gDNA, and it came from T cells, B-cell-depleted T cells, or PBMCs.

CDR3 length equals 13 residues. The V and J ends lost 3 bases and 4 bases respectively, with 7 bases between them. CDR1 is SGHNT, CDR2 YENEEA, per germline. Clones were sequenced by immunoSEQ multiplex PCR, and TCRdb holds only the in-frame ones, with some missing. The sample consists of about 110,000 clones, roughly four fifths of them appearing once. The V call is TRBV11-3, the J call TRBJ2-1, with D maybe TRBD2 (5 bases). This sequence originates from a woman aged 60-70 years with acute or convalescent COVID-19. Sample: peripheral blood. The CDR3 loop reads CASSFGGYNEQFF. The CDR3 nucleotides read TGTGCCAGCAGCTTTGGCGGGTACAATGAGCAGTTCTTC.